The rows below give T cell receptor beta chains drawn from one sample of a study of OX40 agonist ivuxolimab in advanced cancers. The protocol was immunoSEQ multiplex PCR, while the TCRdb copy is restricted to in-frame clones and leaves out a portion. The sample has 25,000 to 35,000 clones, roughly 80% seen once. The starting material was CD4+ or CD8+ T cells sorted from blood, obtained in a trial of the OX40 agonist ivuxolimab. These receptors were obtained from an adult with an advanced solid tumor such as melanoma, head and neck, liver or kidney cancer. The CDR3 runs from the conserved cysteine through the conserved F or W. Each record gives: clone size, D gene, V gene, J gene, CDR3 DNA, CDR3 protein. A D gene is named only where the DNA matches it firmly. Clone size is given for some rows only: seen once, a few or many times, or a class if the clone is expanded.

NA,TRBD1,TRBV7-2,TRBJ2-7,TGTGCCAGCAGCTTAGCCGGGACAGGGGACGAGCAGTACTTC,CASSLAGTGDEQYF
NA,NA,TRBV10-3,TRBJ1-1,TGTGCCGCCGCCCGGACCGATAACACTGAAGCTTTCTTT,CAAARTDNTEAFF
once,NA,TRBV2,TRBJ2-1,TGTGCCAGCAATAGGCAGGGCCCCTACAATGAGCAGTTCTTC,CASNRQGPYNEQFF
NA,NA,TRBV7-3,TRBJ2-3,TGTGCCAGCAGCCACTACGGGCGGGGTACTAGCACAGATACGCAGTATTTT,CASSHYGRGTSTDTQYF
NA,TRBD2,TRBV6-6,TRBJ2-1,TGTGCCAGCAGCCGGACTAGCGGGGGCTACAATGAGCAGTTCTTC,CASSRTSGGYNEQFF
NA,NA,TRBV7-2,TRBJ2-4,TGTGCCAGCAGCTTAAGACGTGAGGGGAGTCGGGCCTTC,CASSLRREGSRAF
NA,NA,TRBV29-1,TRBJ2-5,TGCAGCGTTGAAATGGCGGGAAAGGAGACCCAGTACTTC,CSVEMAGKETQYF
NA,NA,TRBV28,TRBJ2-5,TGTGCCAGCAGTTTGACAGGGCTGGGGGGGGAGACCCAGTACTTC,CASSLTGLGGETQYF
NA,TRBD1,TRBV4-2,TRBJ1-2,TGTGCCAGCAGCCCCTGGGGAGGGGGCCGCTACACCTTC,CASSPWGGGRYTF
NA,NA,TRBV7-2,TRBJ2-6,TGTGCCAGCAGCTTGGGGTTCGGAAGGGCTAAGGGGGCCAACGTCCTGACTTTC,CASSLGFGRAKGANVLTF
NA,NA,TRBV7-8,TRBJ2-7,TGTGCCAGCAGCCACCCATCTAGAGGACGGCGCTACGAGCAGTACTTC,CASSHPSRGRRYEQYF
NA,NA,TRBV9,TRBJ2-3,TGTGCCAGCAGCGTAGGGGTGGGGAGCACAGATACGCAGTATTTT,CASSVGVGSTDTQYF
large,NA,TRBV2,TRBJ2-7,TGTGCCAGCATTAGGTCTGAGAGCTCCTACGAGCAGTACTTC,CASIRSESSYEQYF
NA,NA,TRBV19,TRBJ2-5,TGTGCCAGTGGACAGAAGATCCAAGAGACCCAGTACTTC,CASGQKIQETQYF
once,NA,TRBV7-2,TRBJ2-7,TGTGCCAGCAGCTTAATGCAGGGCTACGAGCAGTACTTC,CASSLMQGYEQYF
few,TRBD2,TRBV27,TRBJ2-2,TGTGCCAGCAGTTTACGAGGCGGGAGCACCGGGGAGCTGTTTTTT,CASSLRGGSTGELFF
few,TRBD1,TRBV10-3,TRBJ2-6,TGTGCCATCAGTGACCGGGACAGCCGTTACTCTGGGGCCAACGTCCTGACTTTC,CAISDRDSRYSGANVLTF
NA,NA,TRBV19,TRBJ1-6,TGTGCCAGTAGCCTGCAGAGGCGGGTCAATTCACCCCTCCACTTT,CASSLQRRVNSPLHF
NA,NA,TRBV7-9,TRBJ1-1,TGTGCCAGCAGCCCACCAGGTGGGCCGGTGGCTGAAGCTTTCTTT,CASSPPGGPVAEAFF
NA,NA,TRBV4-1,TRBJ2-7,TGCGCCAGCAGCCAGCAACTAGGCTACGAGCAGTACTTC,CASSQQLGYEQYF
NA,TRBD1,TRBV27,TRBJ2-7,TGTGCCAGCCGGCTTGCGACAGGGGGCGTTTACGAGCAGTACTTC,CASRLATGGVYEQYF
NA,NA,TRBV7-9,TRBJ2-7,TGTGCCAGCAGCTTAGAAGACTACGAGCAGTACTTC,CASSLEDYEQYF
NA,TRBD2,TRBV11-2,TRBJ2-7,TGTGCCAGCAGCAGCCTATTGGGACTAGCGGGGTCCTACGAGCAGTACTTC,CASSSLLGLAGSYEQYF
NA,NA,TRBV2,TRBJ1-1,TGTGCCAGCAGGGCGGACGGGAACACTGAAGCTTTCTTT,CASRADGNTEAFF
NA,TRBD1,TRBV4-2,TRBJ2-7,TGTGCCAGCAGCCAAGAAAGGACAGGGGCATGGGTGCAGTACTTC,CASSQERTGAWVQYF
NA,NA,TRBV18,TRBJ2-7,TGTGCCAGCTCACCGACCCAGAAAACCTACGAGCAGTACTTC,CASSPTQKTYEQYF
NA,TRBD1,TRBV5-1,TRBJ2-4,TGCGCCAGCAGCTACGGGACAGGGACGACCATTCAGTACTTC,CASSYGTGTTIQYF
NA,NA,TRBV4-2,TRBJ2-1,TGTGCCAGCAGCCGGGACCGCAATGAGCAGTTCTTC,CASSRDRNEQFF
NA,NA,TRBV2,TRBJ2-5,TGTGCCAGCAGTGGAGGGACTTCTCCGGGGGTCACCCAGTACTTC,CASSGGTSPGVTQYF
NA,TRBD1,TRBV10-3,TRBJ1-4,TGTGCCATCAGTAATGCCCCGGGACAGGGTAATGAAAAACTGTTTTTT,CAISNAPGQGNEKLFF
NA,TRBD2,TRBV7-9,TRBJ2-2,TGTGCCAGCAGCCCCGCCGGGGCGGGAGCCAAACGGGGGGAGCTGTTTTTT,CASSPAGAGAKRGELFF
NA,NA,TRBV5-1,TRBJ1-2,TGCGCCAGCAGCCCCGGGACCGAAACTAACTATGGCTACACCTTC,CASSPGTETNYGYTF
once,NA,TRBV7-2,TRBJ2-5,TGTGCCAGCATAAAAGGGGGGCCCCAAGAGACCCAGTACTTC,CASIKGGPQETQYF
NA,NA,TRBV9,TRBJ2-1,TGTGCCAGCACCCAGGGCCTTAATTCCTACAATGAGCAGTTCTTC,CASTQGLNSYNEQFF
NA,NA,TRBV28,TRBJ1-3,TGTGCCAGCAGTTTAGGGTCAGGGACTAACTCTGGAAACACCATATATTTT,CASSLGSGTNSGNTIYF
NA,NA,TRBV28,TRBJ1-1,TGTGCATCCGGGAGGAACACTGAAGCTTTCTTT,CASGRNTEAFF
NA,NA,TRBV11-2,TRBJ2-3,TGTGCCAGCAGTCGGTGGGTCAGGAGGTCGGGAGATACGCAGTATTTT,CASSRWVRRSGDTQYF
few,TRBD1,TRBV2,TRBJ1-4,TGTGCCAGCAGTCGCATCGGGACAGCCCAAAATGAAAAACTGTTTTTT,CASSRIGTAQNEKLFF
NA,NA,TRBV5-1,TRBJ1-2,TGCGCCAGCAGCACTACCGGGACGGAGGGCGGTGGCTACACCTTC,CASSTTGTEGGGYTF
NA,NA,TRBV7-3,TRBJ1-6,TGTGCCAGCAGCTTCGGCAGAGGTCAATCACCCCTCCACTTT,CASSFGRGQSPLHF
NA,NA,TRBV4-1,TRBJ2-2,TGCGCCAGCAGCCTGGAAGGGAACACCGGGGAGCTGTTTTTT,CASSLEGNTGELFF
NA,NA,TRBV11-1,TRBJ2-7,TGTGCCAGCAGCTTGGAGGGAAAGGCGTTCGGCGAGCAGTACTTC,CASSLEGKAFGEQYF
NA,NA,TRBV7-2,TRBJ2-2,TGTGCCAGCAGCTCCCCTGGGGATACCGGGGAGCTGTTTTTT,CASSSPGDTGELFF
NA,NA,TRBV7-6,TRBJ1-3,TGTGCCAGCAGCTCTTCCCTGGGAAACACCATATATTTT,CASSSSLGNTIYF